This T cell receptor beta chain was obtained from a study of CD8 T cells in Susac syndrome. The overall study: Patients with Susac syndrome were therapy-naive, treated with corticosteroids, or treated with intravenous immunoglobulin alone when blood was collected.

Random hexamers primed reverse transcription of roughly 0.45 to 1 ug RNA. A single record per CDR3 protein comes from TCRdb applying MiXCR to the immunoSEQ multiplex PCR reads. The sample shows roughly 25,000 distinct CDR3 sequences, roughly 93% of them seen only once. The V end was cut by 4 bases, the J end by 3 bases, with 19 bases between. Per the germline V gene, CDR1 is LNHDA and CDR2 is SQIVND (reference sequence). The CDR3 length is 17 residues. This clonotype was recorded only once. The clonotype was recovered from a human donor with Susac syndrome. The rearrangement joins TRBV19 to TRBJ1-5; D unresolved. The sample consisted of CD8+ T cells from PBMCs. CDR3 DNA: TGTGCCAGTAGTAAAACTCTCACGGCCATTGACAATCAGCCCCAGCATTTT. As protein: CASSKTLTAIDNQPQHF. Full variable domain (rest looked up from reference TRBV19 and TRBJ1-5): DGGITQSPKYLFRKEGQNVTLSCEQNLNHDAMYWYRQDPGQGLRLIYYSQIVNDFQKGDIAEGYSVSREKKESFPLTVTSAQKNPTAFYLCASSKTLTAIDNQPQHFGDGTRLSIL.